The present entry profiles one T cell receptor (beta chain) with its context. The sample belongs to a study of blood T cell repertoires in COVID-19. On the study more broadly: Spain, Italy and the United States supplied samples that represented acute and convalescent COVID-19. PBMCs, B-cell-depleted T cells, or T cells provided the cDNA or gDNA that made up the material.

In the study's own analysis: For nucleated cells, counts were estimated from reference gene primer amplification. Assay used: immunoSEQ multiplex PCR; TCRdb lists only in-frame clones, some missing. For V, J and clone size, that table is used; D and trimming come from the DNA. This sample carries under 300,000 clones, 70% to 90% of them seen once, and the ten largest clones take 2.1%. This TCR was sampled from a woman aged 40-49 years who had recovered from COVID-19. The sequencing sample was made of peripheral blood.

The CDR3 spells CASSPRQESSYEQYF. Written as DNA, the CDR3 is TGTGCCAGCAGTCCTAGACAGGAAAGCTCCTACGAGCAGTACTTC. The chain carries TRBV6-6 and TRBJ2-7; D possibly corresponds to TRBD1 (6 bases). Germline assignment: CDR1 MNHNY and CDR2 SVGAGI (reference sequence). The CDR3 length is 15 residues. V was shortened by 5 bases and J by 0 bases, with 14 bases between the two germline ends.